What follows are 28 T cell receptor beta chains derived from one specimen sequenced in a study of blood T cell repertoires in COVID-19. Measured with immunoSEQ multiplex PCR; TCRdb has only the in-frame clones, and not every one. Of about 40,000 clones listed, almost 80% were seen once; the top ten hold about 33%. The sequencing input was peripheral blood. All receptors derive from a woman older than 75 with acute or convalescent COVID-19.

The chain joins TRBV14 to TRBJ1-6, with D unresolved. V was clipped by 6 bases and J by 9 bases, with 15 bases between them. The germline CDR1 and CDR2 sequences are SGHDN and FVKESK. CDR3 length equals 14 residues. The CDR3 nucleotides read TGTGCCAGCAGTCGGCAGGAATTCGGTTCACCCCTCCACTTT. It translates to CASSRQEFGSPLHF.

The chain uses TRBV3-1 (or the pseudogene TRBV3-2) and TRBJ1-3; D ambiguous. Germline CDR1 is LGHDT and CDR2 is YNNKEL (reference sequence). With 2 bases removed from V and 2 bases from J, the gap between germline ends came to 10 bases. There are 15 residues in the CDR3. CDR3 in amino acids: CASSQLWGAGNTIYF. The CDR3 DNA reads TGTGCCAGCAGCCAACTGTGGGGAGCTGGAAACACCATATATTTT.

The chain links TRBV28 to TRBJ1-2; D is possibly TRBD1 (5 bases). Germline loops: CDR1 MDHEN, CDR2 SYDVKM. V lost 8 bases and J 0 bases, leaving 10 bases between the germline ends. The CDR3 runs 13 residues. The CDR3 DNA reads TGTGCCAGCTTGACAGAGTCTAACTATGGCTACACCTTC. Protein: CASLTESNYGYTF.

This chain's CDR3 is CASSLSGRGVSNQPQHF. CDR3 nucleotide sequence: TGTGCCAGCAGTTTATCGGGAAGGGGCGTTAGCAATCAGCCCCAGCATTTT. V and J are TRBV27 and TRBJ1-5; D is possibly TRBD1 (5 bases). The CDR3 is 17 residues long. V was clipped by 0 bases and J by 0 bases, with 12 bases between them. The germline V gene has CDR1 MNHEY and CDR2 SMNVEV (reference sequence).

J is TRBJ2-7 and V is TRBV3-1 (or the pseudogene TRBV3-2), with D perhaps matching TRBD1 (6 bases). The V end was cut by 1 base, the J end by 3 bases, with 7 bases between. CDR3 size: 13 residues. CDR1 is LGHDT and CDR2 is YNNKEL in the germline V gene (reference sequence). The CDR3 coding sequence is TGTGCCAGCAGCCAAGGGGACAACTACGAGCAGTACTTC. Protein: CASSQGDNYEQYF.

The CDR3 nucleotides read TGCGCCAGCAGCACGCGGACTAGCGGGAGGGGCTCCTACAATGAGCAGTTCTTC. It encodes CASSTRTSGRGSYNEQFF. The chain couples TRBV5-1 to TRBJ2-1; 15 nucleotides align to TRBD2. V shed 4 bases and J 0 bases; nucleotides not matched to a gene: 5. Germline V gene lookup returns CDR1 SGHRS and CDR2 YFSETQ. This CDR3 has 18 residues.

V gene TRBV5-4 combines with J gene TRBJ2-7, with a tentative D call TRBD1 (6 bases). In germline, CDR1 is SGHNT, CDR2 YYREEE (reference sequence). The CDR3 totals 14 residues. The ends were cut back, 2 bases at V and 4 bases at J, with 13 bases in the middle. The CDR3 sequence is CASSFDQGPYEQYF. The CDR3 DNA follows: TGTGCCAGCAGCTTCGACCAGGGGCCTTACGAGCAGTACTTC.

This clone was found a few times. CDR3: CASSSVQGQGNTIYF. The CDR3 DNA reads as TGTGCCAGCAGTTCTGTACAGGGGCAAGGAAACACCATATATTTT. The chain couples TRBV6-5 to TRBJ1-3, with TRBD1 matching 7 bases. The length of the CDR3 is 15 residues. The V segment lost 4 bases and the J segment 4 bases; nucleotides outside the gene matches: 7. The germline gives CDR1 MNHEY, CDR2 SVGAGI.

The J gene is TRBJ1-1, the V gene TRBV10-3; the D gene is possibly TRBD1 (6 bases). V dropped 4 bases and J dropped 5 bases, with 17 bases sitting between them. Germline lookup yields CDR1 ENHRY and CDR2 SYGVKD. The CDR3 is 15 amino acids. CDR3 nucleotide sequence: TGTGCCATCAGTGCCGAAGGTAGGGGGGGAACTGAAGCTTTCTTT. It translates to CAISAEGRGGTEAFF.

V usage is TRBV25-1 and J usage is TRBJ1-1, with 7 bases identical to TRBD1. V was clipped by 3 bases and J by 6 bases; unmatched bases: 4. CDR1 is MGHDK, CDR2 SYGVNS, per germline. CDR3 length: 13 amino acids. The CDR3 protein is CASSDPGTAEAFF. In DNA form, the CDR3 reads TGTGCCAGCAGTGACCCAGGGACAGCTGAAGCTTTCTTT.

CDR3 DNA sequence: TGCAGCGCCCAGGGCCCAGGAAACACCATATATTTT. This codes for CSAQGPGNTIYF. The V gene is TRBV29-1, the J gene TRBJ1-3, with a weak D call TRBD1 (5 bases). There are 12 residues in the CDR3. Germline V CDR1 and CDR2: SQVTM, ANQGSEA. The V gene lost 7 bases and the J gene lost 4 bases, with 11 bases spanning the gap.

This clone was detected only once. The chain uses TRBV3-1 (or the pseudogene TRBV3-2) and TRBJ1-6, with 7 bases identical to TRBD1. This CDR3 has 17 residues. The ends lost 2 bases at V and 2 bases at J; junction bases unmatched: 6. CDR1 is LGHDT, CDR2 YNNKEL, per germline (reference sequence). CDR3 in DNA: TGTGCCAGCAGCCAAACCTCAGGGGGAACCTATAATTCACCCCTCCACTTT. This translates into CASSQTSGGTYNSPLHF.

This rearrangement joins TRBV6-5 to TRBJ2-7; TRBD2 matches at 10 bases. Germline CDR1 reads MNHEY; CDR2 reads SVGAGI. V gave up 6 bases and J gave up 7 bases; unmatched junction bases: 9. The CDR3 covers 14 residues. Here the CDR3 reads CASRMTELAGEQYF. CDR3 DNA: TGTGCCAGCAGAATGACCGAACTAGCGGGAGAGCAGTACTTC.

The chain combines TRBV28 with TRBJ1-2, with D possibly being TRBD1 (5 bases). This CDR3 spans 15 amino acids. CDR1 is MDHEN, CDR2 SYDVKM, per germline. Between the trimmed V and J ends, which lost 4 bases and 4 bases, there was a span of 16 bases. Here the CDR3 DNA reads TGTGCCAGCAGTTGGTTCTCAGGGTATGGCTATGGCTACACCTTC. Encoded protein: CASSWFSGYGYGYTF.

This clone appeared a single time. V usage is TRBV6-1 and J usage is TRBJ1-1; 8 bases agree with TRBD1. With 3 bases clipped from V and 4 bases from J, the junction kept 4 bases outside the gene matches. The germline CDR1 and CDR2 sequences are MNHNS and SASEGT. The length of the CDR3 is 14 residues. CDR3 region: CASSERTGLTEAFF. The CDR3 DNA reads as TGTGCCAGCAGTGAGAGGACAGGGCTCACTGAAGCTTTCTTT.

J is TRBJ1-1 and V is TRBV13, with no clear D. This CDR3 contains 14 residues. The germline V gene has CDR1 PRHDT and CDR2 FYEKMQ (reference sequence). V lost 2 bases, J lost 4 bases, and 11 bases lay in between. CDR3 region: CASSLRGGSTEAFF. CDR3 coding DNA: TGTGCCAGCAGCTTACGGGGAGGTAGCACTGAAGCTTTCTTT.

The chain recombines TRBV10-1 with TRBJ2-5; 8 bases fit TRBD1. Per germline, CDR1 WNHNN and CDR2 SYGVQD (reference sequence). Trimming removed 5 bases from V and 5 bases from J; junction bases left unmatched: 7. The CDR3 spans 14 residues. CDR3 sequence reads: CASSPSRGRETQYF. For the CDR3, the DNA is TGCGCCAGCAGTCCTAGCAGGGGGCGTGAGACCCAGTACTTC.

The V and J genes are TRBV14 and TRBJ2-1; D may be TRBD1 (6 bases). The V end was cut by 4 bases, the J end by 5 bases, with 18 bases between. Germline V gives CDR1 SGHDN, CDR2 FVKESK. This CDR3 is built from 16 residues. The CDR3 loop reads CASSPQTGRVNNEQFF. The CDR3 region has the DNA TGTGCCAGCAGCCCCCAGACAGGAAGGGTGAACAATGAGCAGTTCTTC.

V and J are TRBV7-2 and TRBJ1-6, with D maybe TRBD1 (6 bases). Germline CDR1 SGHTA, CDR2 FQGNSA. Deletions cut 6 bases from V and 0 bases from J, with 12 bases between. The CDR3 contains 16 residues. In DNA form, the CDR3 reads TGTGCCAGCAGTTACAGGGAAAGCTCCTATAATTCACCCCTCCACTTT. The encoded protein is CASSYRESSYNSPLHF.

This chain connects TRBV15 to TRBJ2-1; TRBD2 matches 9 bases. V was pared by 6 bases and J by 7 bases, with 7 bases of the junction left unmatched. Germline V CDR1 and CDR2: LNHNV, YYDKDF (reference sequence). The CDR3 extends over 14 amino acids. CDR3 protein: CATSAGGPRNEQFF. Written as DNA, the CDR3 is TGTGCCACCAGTGCGGGAGGGCCTAGAAATGAGCAGTTCTTC. The full variable domain, rest sourced from reference TRBV15 and TRBJ2-1, is DAMVIQNPRYQVTQFGKPVTLSCSQTLNHNVMYWYQQKSSQAPKLLFHYYDKDFNNEADTPDNFQSRRPNTSFCFLDIRSPGLGDTAMYLCATSAGGPRNEQFFGPGTRLTVL.

This clone was observed once. The genes are TRBV5-1 and TRBJ2-1; 7 bases are a match to TRBD1. This CDR3 is built from 16 residues. V lost 0 bases to trimming and J lost 2 bases; unmatched junction nucleotides: 5. Germline-derived CDR1 and CDR2 are SGHRS and YFSETQ. The CDR3 loop reads CASSLVGGITYNEQFF. The CDR3 DNA sequence: TGCGCCAGCAGCTTGGTAGGGGGCATCACCTACAATGAGCAGTTCTTC.

The rearrangement links TRBV7-9 to TRBJ1-5; weak D call: TRBD1 (6 bases). Germline CDR1 SEHNR, CDR2 FQNEAQ (reference sequence). The CDR3 length is 14 residues. Trimming removed 3 bases at V and 9 bases at J, with 15 bases between. The CDR3 is CASSFPDSARPQHF. In DNA, the CDR3 is TGTGCCAGCAGCTTCCCGGACAGCGCGAGGCCCCAGCATTTT.

This chain links TRBV7-2 with TRBJ2-3; D unresolved. Germline assignment: CDR1 SGHTA and CDR2 FQGNSA. CDR3 length: 14 amino acids. The germline V and J ends were trimmed by 5 bases and 2 bases, with 11 bases remaining between them. CDR3 sequence reads: CASSPVRVTDTQYF. DNA of the CDR3: TGTGCCAGCAGCCCCGTTCGGGTCACAGATACGCAGTATTTT. Full variable domain (missing parts from reference TRBV7-2 and TRBJ2-3): GAGVSQSPSNKVTEKGKDVELRCDPISGHTALYWYRQSLGQGLEFLIYFQGNSAPDKSGLPSDRFSAERTGGSVSTLTIQRTQQEDSAVYLCASSPVRVTDTQYFGPGTRLTVL.

The DNA of the CDR3 is TGCAGCGTTGAACGAGGGGCGGGAAATCAGCCCCAGCATTTT. Translating gives CSVERGAGNQPQHF. The rearrangement uses TRBV29-1 and TRBJ1-5; possible D gene TRBD1, 5 bases. The V and J ends lost 2 bases and 4 bases respectively, with 12 bases between them. The CDR3 has 14 amino acids. Germline assignment: CDR1 SQVTM and CDR2 ANQGSEA.

The chain links TRBV19 to TRBJ1-2, with 7 bases identical to TRBD1. The CDR3 runs 13 residues. The germline CDR1 and CDR2 sequences are LNHDA and SQIVND (reference sequence). The ends lost 4 bases at V and 6 bases at J; junction bases unmatched: 5. CDR3 sequence (DNA): TGTGCCAGTAGTACTACAGGGGAGAATGGCTACACCTTC. This codes for CASSTTGENGYTF.

The chain uses TRBV11-2 and TRBJ1-3; no clear D. This CDR3 comprises 13 residues. Trimming removed 5 bases at V and 6 bases at J, with 11 bases between. Germline V gene lookup returns CDR1 SGHAT and CDR2 FQNNGV. The CDR3 sequence is CASSPTGKNTIYF. CDR3 coding DNA: TGTGCCAGCAGCCCCACGGGGAAAAACACCATATATTTT.

The genes are TRBV19 and TRBJ1-4; possible D gene TRBD1, 5 bases. Germline V gene lookup returns CDR1 LNHDA and CDR2 SQIVND (reference sequence). The CDR3 is 17 residues long. The V gene lost 9 bases and the J gene lost 1 base, with 21 bases spanning the gap. For the CDR3, the DNA is TGTGCCAGCGGGGGACCCCTGGATCGAGGAACTAATGAAAAACTGTTTTTT. This translates into CASGGPLDRGTNEKLFF.

This chain connects TRBV29-1 to TRBJ1-2; 9 nucleotides agree with TRBD1. Germline values: CDR1 SQVTM, CDR2 ANQGSEA. V was pared by 1 base and J by 6 bases, with 6 bases of the junction left unmatched. The CDR3 is 14 residues long. The CDR3 DNA reads as TGCAGCGTTGAAGGTACAGGGGGCGAGGATGGCTACACCTTC. This codes for CSVEGTGGEDGYTF.